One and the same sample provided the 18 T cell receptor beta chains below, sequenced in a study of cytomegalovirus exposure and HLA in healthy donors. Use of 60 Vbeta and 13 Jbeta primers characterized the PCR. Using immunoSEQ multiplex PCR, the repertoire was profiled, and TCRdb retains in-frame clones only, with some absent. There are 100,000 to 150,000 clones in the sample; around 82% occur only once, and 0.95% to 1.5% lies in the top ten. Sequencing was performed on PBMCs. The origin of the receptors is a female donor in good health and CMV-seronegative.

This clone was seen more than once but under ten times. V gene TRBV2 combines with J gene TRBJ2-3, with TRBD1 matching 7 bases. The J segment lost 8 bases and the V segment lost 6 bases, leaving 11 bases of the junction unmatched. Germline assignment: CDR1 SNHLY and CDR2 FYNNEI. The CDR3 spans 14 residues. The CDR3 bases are TGTGCCAGCAGCCTTAGACAGGGAAGAGGTACGCAGTATTTT. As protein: CASSLRQGRGTQYF. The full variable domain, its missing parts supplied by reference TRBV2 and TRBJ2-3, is EPEVTQTPSHQVTQMGQEVILRCVPISNHLYFYWYRQILGQKVEFLVSFYNNEISEKSEIFDDQFSVERPDGSNFTLKIRSTKLEDSAMYFCASSLRQGRGTQYFGPGTRLTVL.

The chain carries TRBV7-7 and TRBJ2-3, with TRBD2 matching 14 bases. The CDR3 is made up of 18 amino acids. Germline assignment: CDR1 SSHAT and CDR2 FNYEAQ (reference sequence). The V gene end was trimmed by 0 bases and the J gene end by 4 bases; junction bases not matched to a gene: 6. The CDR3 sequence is CASSLALPGLAGADTQYF. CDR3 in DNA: TGTGCCAGCAGCTTAGCTCTCCCGGGACTAGCGGGGGCAGATACGCAGTATTTT. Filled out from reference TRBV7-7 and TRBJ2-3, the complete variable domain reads GAGVSQSPRYKVTKRGQDVTLRCDPISSHATLYWYQQALGQGPEFLTYFNYEAQPDKSGLPSDRFSAERPEGSISTLTIQRTEQRDSAMYRCASSLALPGLAGADTQYFGPGTRLTVL.

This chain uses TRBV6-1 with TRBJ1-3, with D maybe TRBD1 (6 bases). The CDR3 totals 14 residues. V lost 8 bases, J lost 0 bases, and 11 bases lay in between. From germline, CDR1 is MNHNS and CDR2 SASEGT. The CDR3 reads CASRQDYSGNTIYF. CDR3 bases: TGTGCCAGCCGACAGGATTACTCTGGAAACACCATATATTTT.

The CDR3 region has the DNA TGTGCCAGCTGCTCCGTCGAGAGAGCTTTCTTT. Translated: CASCSVERAFF. The rearrangement uses TRBV6-5 and TRBJ1-1; no clear D. Germline-derived CDR1 and CDR2 are MNHEY and SVGAGI. V was pared by 8 bases and J by 10 bases, with 14 bases between. This CDR3 comprises 11 residues.

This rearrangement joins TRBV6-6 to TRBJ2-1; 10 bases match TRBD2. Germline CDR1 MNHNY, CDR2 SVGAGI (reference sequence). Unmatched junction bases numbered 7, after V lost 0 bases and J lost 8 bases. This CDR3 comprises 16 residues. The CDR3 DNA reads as TGTGCCAGCAGTTACTCGAAAGCGGGAGGGCCCGATGAGCAGTTCTTC. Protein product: CASSYSKAGGPDEQFF.

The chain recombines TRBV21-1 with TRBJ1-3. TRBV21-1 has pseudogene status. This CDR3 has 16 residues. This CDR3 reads CASSNIGPDSGSTIYF. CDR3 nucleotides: TGTGCCAGCAGCAATATTGGACCGGACTCTGGAAGCACCATATATTTT.

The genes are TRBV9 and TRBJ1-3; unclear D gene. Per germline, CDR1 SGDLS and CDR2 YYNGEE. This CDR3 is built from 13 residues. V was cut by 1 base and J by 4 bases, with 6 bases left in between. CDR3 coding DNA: TGTGCCAGCAGCGTACCTAACGGAAACACCATATATTTT. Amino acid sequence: CASSVPNGNTIYF.

The CDR3 DNA reads as TGTGCCAGCACCCCGCCCGCAGGGGGCGTCGGGGCTGAAGCTTTCTTT. The encoded protein is CASTPPAGGVGAEAFF. J is TRBJ1-1 and V is TRBV11-2, with TRBD1 matching 8 bases. CDR1 is SGHAT and CDR2 is FQNNGV in the germline V gene. The CDR3 is 16 residues long. V trimming: 7 bases; J trimming: 6 bases; junction bases outside the gene matches: 16.

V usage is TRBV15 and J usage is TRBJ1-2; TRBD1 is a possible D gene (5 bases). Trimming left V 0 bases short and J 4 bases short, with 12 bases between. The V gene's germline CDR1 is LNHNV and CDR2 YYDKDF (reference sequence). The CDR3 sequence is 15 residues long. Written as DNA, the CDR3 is TGTGCCACCAGCAGAGATTTGTCTCAGGGCTATGGCTACACCTTC. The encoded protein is CATSRDLSQGYGYTF.

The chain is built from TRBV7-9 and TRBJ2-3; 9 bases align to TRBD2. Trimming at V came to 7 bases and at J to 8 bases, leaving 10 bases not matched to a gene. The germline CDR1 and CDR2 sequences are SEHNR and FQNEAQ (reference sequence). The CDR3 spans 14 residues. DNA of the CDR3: TGTGCCAGCACCCTAGCGGGACTGTCTGGTACGCAGTATTTT. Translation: CASTLAGLSGTQYF.

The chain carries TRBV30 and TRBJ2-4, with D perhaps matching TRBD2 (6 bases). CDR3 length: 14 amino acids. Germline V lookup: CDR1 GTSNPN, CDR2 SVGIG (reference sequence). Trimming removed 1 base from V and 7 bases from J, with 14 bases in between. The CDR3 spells CAWSASRAGNIQYF. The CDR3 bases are TGTGCCTGGAGTGCCAGCAGGGCGGGGAACATTCAGTACTTC.

This chain's CDR3 is CASSFDSVVIEAFF. Written as DNA, the CDR3 is TGCGCCAGCAGCTTTGACAGCGTAGTTATTGAAGCTTTCTTT. V gene TRBV5-1 combines with J gene TRBJ1-1, with D perhaps TRBD1 (5 bases). The V and J ends lost 2 bases and 7 bases respectively, with 15 bases between them. CDR1 is SGHRS and CDR2 is YFSETQ in the germline V gene. CDR3 length: 14 residues.

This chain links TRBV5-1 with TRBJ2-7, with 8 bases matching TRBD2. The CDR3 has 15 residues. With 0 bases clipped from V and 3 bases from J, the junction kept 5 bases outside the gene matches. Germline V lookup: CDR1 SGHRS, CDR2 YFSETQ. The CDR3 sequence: CASSLGTSSHYEQYF. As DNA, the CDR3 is TGCGCCAGCAGCTTGGGGACTAGCAGCCACTACGAGCAGTACTTC.

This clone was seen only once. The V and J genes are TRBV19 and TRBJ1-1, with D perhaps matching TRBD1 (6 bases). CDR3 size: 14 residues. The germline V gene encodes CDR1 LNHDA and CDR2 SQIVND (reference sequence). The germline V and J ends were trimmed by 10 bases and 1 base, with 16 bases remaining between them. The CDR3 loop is CATTGPLANTEAFF. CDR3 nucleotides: TGTGCCACCACAGGGCCCCTAGCGAACACTGAAGCTTTCTTT.

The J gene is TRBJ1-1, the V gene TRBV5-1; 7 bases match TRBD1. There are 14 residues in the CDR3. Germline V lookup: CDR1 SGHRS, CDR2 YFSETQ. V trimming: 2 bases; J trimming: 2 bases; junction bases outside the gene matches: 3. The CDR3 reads CASSFGTANTEAFF. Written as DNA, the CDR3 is TGCGCCAGCAGCTTCGGGACAGCCAACACTGAAGCTTTCTTT.

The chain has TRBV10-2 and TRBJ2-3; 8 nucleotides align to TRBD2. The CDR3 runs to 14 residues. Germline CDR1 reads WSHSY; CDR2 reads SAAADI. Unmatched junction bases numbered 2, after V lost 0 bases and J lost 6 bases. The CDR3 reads CASSESSGSDTQYF. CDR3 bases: TGCGCCAGCAGTGAGTCGAGCGGGAGCGATACGCAGTATTTT.

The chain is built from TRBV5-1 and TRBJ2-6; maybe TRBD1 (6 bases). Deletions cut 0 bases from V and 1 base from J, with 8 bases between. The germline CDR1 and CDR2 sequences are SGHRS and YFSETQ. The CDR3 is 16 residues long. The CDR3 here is CASSLDRASGANVLTF. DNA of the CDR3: TGCGCCAGCAGCTTGGACAGGGCTTCTGGGGCCAACGTCCTGACTTTC.

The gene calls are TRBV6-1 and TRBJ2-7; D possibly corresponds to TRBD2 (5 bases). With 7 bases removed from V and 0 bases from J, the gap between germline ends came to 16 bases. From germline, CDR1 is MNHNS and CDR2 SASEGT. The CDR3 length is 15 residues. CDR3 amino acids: CASTPRQDFSYEQYF. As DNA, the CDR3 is TGTGCCAGCACTCCCCGGCAGGACTTCTCCTACGAGCAGTACTTC.